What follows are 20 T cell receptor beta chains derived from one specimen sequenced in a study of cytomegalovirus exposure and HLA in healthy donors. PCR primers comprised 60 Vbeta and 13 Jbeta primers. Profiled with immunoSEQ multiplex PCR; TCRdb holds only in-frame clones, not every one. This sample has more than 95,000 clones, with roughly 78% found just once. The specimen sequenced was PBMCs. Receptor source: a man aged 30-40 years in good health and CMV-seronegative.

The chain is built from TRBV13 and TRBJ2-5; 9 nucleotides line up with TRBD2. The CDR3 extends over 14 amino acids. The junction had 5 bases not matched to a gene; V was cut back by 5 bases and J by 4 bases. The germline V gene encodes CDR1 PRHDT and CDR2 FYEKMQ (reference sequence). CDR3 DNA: TGTGCCAGCAGCCGAGCGGGGGGTACAGAGACCCAGTACTTC. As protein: CASSRAGGTETQYF. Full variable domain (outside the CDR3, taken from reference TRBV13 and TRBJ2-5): AAGVIQSPRHLIKEKRETATLKCYPIPRHDTVYWYQQGPGQDPQFLISFYEKMQSDKGSIPDRFSAQQFSDYHSELNMSSLELGDSALYFCASSRAGGTETQYFGPGTRLLVL.

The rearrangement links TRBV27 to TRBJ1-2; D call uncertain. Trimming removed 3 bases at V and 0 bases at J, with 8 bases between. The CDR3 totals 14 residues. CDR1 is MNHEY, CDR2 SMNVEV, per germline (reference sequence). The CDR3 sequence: CASSFGRANYGYTF. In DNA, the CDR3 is TGTGCCAGCAGTTTCGGTCGAGCTAACTATGGCTACACCTTC.

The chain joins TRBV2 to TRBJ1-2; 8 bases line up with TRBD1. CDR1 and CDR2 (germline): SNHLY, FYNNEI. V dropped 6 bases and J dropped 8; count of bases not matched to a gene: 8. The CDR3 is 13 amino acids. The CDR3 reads CASRLDRGRGYTF. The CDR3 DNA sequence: TGTGCCAGCAGGTTAGACAGGGGTAGAGGCTACACCTTC. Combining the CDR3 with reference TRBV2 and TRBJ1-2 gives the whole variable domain EPEVTQTPSHQVTQMGQEVILRCVPISNHLYFYWYRQILGQKVEFLVSFYNNEISEKSEIFDDQFSVERPDGSNFTLKIRSTKLEDSAMYFCASRLDRGRGYTFGSGTRLTVV.

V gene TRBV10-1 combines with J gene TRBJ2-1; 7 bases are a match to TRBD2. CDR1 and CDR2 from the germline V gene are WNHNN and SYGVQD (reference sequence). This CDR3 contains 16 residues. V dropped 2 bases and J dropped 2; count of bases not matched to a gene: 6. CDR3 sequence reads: CASSEGGGLTYNEQFF. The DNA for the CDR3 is TGCGCCAGCAGTGAGGGCGGGGGACTTACCTACAATGAGCAGTTCTTC.

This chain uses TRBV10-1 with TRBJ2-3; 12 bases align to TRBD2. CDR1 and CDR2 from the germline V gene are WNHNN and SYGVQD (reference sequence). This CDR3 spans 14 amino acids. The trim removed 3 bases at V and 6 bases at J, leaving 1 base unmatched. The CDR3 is CASSDGLAGDTQYF. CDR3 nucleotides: TGCGCCAGCAGTGATGGACTAGCGGGGGATACGCAGTATTTT.

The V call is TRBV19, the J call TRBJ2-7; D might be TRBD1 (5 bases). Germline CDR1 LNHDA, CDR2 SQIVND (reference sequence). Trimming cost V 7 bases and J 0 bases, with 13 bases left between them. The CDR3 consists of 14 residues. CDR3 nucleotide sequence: TGTGCCAGTACTCGGACACCCAACTCCTACGAGCAGTACTTC. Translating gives CASTRTPNSYEQYF.

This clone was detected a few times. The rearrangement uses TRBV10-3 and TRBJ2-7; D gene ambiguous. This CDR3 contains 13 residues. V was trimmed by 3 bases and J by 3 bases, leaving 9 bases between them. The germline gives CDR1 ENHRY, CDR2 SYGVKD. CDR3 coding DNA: TGTGCCATCAGTGAAAGTCCTAACTACGAGCAGTACTTC. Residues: CAISESPNYEQYF.

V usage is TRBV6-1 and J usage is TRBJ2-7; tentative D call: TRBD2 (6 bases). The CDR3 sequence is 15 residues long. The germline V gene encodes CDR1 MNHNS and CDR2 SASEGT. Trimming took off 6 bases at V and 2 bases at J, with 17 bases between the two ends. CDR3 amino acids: CASRVGRGSTYEQYF. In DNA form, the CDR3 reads TGTGCCAGCAGGGTGGGCCGGGGGTCCACCTACGAGCAGTACTTC.

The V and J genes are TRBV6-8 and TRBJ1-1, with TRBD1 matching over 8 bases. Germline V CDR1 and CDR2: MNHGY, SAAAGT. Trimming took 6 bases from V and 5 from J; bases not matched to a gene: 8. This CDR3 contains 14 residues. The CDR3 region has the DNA TGTGCCAGCAGCGAGACGGACAGGGAGACTGAAGCTTTCTTT. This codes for CASSETDRETEAFF.

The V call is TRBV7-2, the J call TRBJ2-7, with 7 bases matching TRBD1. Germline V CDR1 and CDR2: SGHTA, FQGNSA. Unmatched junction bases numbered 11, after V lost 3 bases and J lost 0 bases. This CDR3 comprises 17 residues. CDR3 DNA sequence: TGTGCCAGCAGCTTCCGGCCAGTAGGGACAGCCTCCTACGAGCAGTACTTC. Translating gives CASSFRPVGTASYEQYF.

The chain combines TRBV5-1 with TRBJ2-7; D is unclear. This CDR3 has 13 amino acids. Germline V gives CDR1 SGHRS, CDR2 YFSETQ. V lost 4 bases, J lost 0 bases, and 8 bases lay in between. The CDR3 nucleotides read TGCGCCAGCAGCCCCCCCAGCTCCTACGAGCAGTACTTC. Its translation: CASSPPSSYEQYF.

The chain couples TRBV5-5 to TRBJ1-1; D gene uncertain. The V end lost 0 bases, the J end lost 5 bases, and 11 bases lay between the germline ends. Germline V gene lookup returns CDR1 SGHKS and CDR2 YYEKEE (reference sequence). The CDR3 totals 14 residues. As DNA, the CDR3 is TGTGCCAGCAGCTTGGGGGCCGGTTTGACTGAAGCTTTCTTT. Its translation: CASSLGAGLTEAFF.

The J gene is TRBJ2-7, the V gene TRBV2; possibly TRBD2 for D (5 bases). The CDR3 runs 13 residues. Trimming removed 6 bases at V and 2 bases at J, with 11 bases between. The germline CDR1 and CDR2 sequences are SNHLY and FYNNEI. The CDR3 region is CASRADGTYEQYF. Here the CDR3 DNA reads TGTGCCAGCAGAGCGGACGGGACCTACGAGCAGTACTTC.

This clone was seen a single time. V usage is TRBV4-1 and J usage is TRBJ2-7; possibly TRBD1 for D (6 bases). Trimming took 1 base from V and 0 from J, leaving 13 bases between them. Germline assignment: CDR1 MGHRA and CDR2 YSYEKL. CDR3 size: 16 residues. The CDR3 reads CASSQGTAQSSYEQYF. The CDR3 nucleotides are TGCGCCAGCAGCCAAGGGACAGCTCAAAGCTCCTACGAGCAGTACTTC.

CDR3 sequence (DNA): TGTGCCAGCAGCCAGAACCCCAGGGGGCAAGAGACCCAGTACTTC. This gives the protein CASSQNPRGQETQYF. The rearrangement joins TRBV2 to TRBJ2-5; 7 positions match TRBD1. The germline CDR1 and CDR2 sequences are SNHLY and FYNNEI. The CDR3 consists of 15 residues. Germline trimming cut 6 bases from V and 2 bases from J; bases unmatched to any gene: 9.

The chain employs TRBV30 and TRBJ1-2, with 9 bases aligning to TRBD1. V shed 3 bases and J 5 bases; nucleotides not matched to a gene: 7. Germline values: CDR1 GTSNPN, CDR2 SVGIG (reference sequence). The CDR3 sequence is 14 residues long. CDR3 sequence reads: CAWSRDRARYGYTF. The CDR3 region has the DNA TGTGCCTGGAGCAGGGACAGGGCTAGATATGGCTACACCTTC.

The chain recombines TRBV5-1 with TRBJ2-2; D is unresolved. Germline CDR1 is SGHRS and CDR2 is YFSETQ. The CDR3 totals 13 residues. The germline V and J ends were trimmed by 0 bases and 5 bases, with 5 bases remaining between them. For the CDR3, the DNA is TGCGCCAGCAGCTTGGCCAGGACCGGGGAGCTGTTTTTT. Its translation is CASSLARTGELFF.

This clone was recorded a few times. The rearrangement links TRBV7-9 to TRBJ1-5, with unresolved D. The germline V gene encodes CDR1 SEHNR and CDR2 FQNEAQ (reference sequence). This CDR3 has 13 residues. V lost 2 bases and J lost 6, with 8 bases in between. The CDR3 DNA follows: TGTGCCAGCAGCTTACAGGTCGGTCAGCCCCAGCATTTT. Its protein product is CASSLQVGQPQHF.

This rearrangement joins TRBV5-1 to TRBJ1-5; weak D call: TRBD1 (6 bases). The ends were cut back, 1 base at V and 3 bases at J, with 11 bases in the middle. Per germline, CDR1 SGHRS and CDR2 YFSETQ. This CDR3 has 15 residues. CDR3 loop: CASSLWGLNNQPQHF. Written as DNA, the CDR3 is TGCGCCAGCAGCTTGTGGGGGCTAAACAATCAGCCCCAGCATTTT.

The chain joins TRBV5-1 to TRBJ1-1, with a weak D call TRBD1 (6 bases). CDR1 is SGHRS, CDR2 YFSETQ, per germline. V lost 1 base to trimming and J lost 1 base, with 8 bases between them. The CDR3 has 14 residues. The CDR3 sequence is CASSLTGKNTEAFF. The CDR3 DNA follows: TGCGCCAGCAGCTTGACAGGGAAGAACACTGAAGCTTTCTTT.